This T cell receptor beta chain appears in the sequencing data of a study of response to subunit inactivated influenza vaccine. TCRdb re-called the RT-PCR reads through MiXCR, storing one row per CDR3 protein. This table holds about half a million distinct CDR3 sequences, 7.6% found once. The CDR3 totals 14 residues. V was pared by 3 bases and J by 15 bases, with 15 bases of the junction left unmatched. Germline V gene data show CDR1 as DFQATT and CDR2 as SNEGSKA (reference sequence). This clonotype was seen many times. The sequence derives from a man aged 50-75 years who received an inactivated influenza vaccine. The source was PBMCs from blood, collected roughly 24 months after vaccination. V gene TRBV20-1 combines with J gene TRBJ2-1; 9 bases are a match to TRBD2. CDR3 sequence reads: CSARFAGGPSPPFF. The CDR3 DNA reads as TGCAGTGCTAGGTTCGCGGGAGGGCCGAGTCCTCCGTTCTTC.